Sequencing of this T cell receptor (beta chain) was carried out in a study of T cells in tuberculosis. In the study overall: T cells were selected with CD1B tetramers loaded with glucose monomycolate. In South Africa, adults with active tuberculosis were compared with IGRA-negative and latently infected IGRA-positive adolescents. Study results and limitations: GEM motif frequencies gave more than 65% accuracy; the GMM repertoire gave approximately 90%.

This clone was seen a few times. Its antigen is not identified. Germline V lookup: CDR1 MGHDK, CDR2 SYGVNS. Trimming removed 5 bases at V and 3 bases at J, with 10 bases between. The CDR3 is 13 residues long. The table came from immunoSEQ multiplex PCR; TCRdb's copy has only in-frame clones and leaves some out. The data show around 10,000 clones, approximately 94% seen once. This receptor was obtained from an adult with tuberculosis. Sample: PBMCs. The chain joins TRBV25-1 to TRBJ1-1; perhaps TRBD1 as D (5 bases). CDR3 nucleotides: TGTGCCAGCAGTCTATGGGGGGACACTGAAGCTTTCTTT. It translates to CASSLWGDTEAFF.